The source of this TCR beta chain is a study of T cell responses to AZD1222 COVID-19 vaccine. Study summary: Second-dose intervals near 4 or 12 weeks were combined.

Comments on this clone: The antigen is not known.

The germline gives CDR1 SGHRS, CDR2 YFSETQ. V lost 4 bases and J lost 5, with 13 bases in between. The length of the CDR3 is 13 residues. Here immunoSEQ multiplex PCR was the method, and the copy in TCRdb shows in-frame clones only, minus some. The sample includes 70,000 to 80,000 clones, roughly 88% seen only once; the top ten take about 2.5%. Study-wide results and caveats: Donors were chiefly white British, with a greater number of females, and clonal diversity was perhaps underestimated.

This chain uses TRBV5-1 with TRBJ2-7, with a weak D call TRBD1 (6 bases). The clonotype originates from an adult in good health. The sequenced sample was peripheral blood, obtained on day 0 of AZD1222 vaccination. CDR3 DNA: TGCGCCAGCAGCCTTGGGGGCGGAAACGAGCAGTACTTC. This sequence encodes CASSLGGGNEQYF.